Each of the 11 T cell receptor beta chains below was sequenced from the same sample in a study of blood T cell repertoires in COVID-19. Data came from immunoSEQ multiplex PCR; TCRdb stores just in-frame clones and leaves some out. Of fewer than 150,000 clones listed, more than 75% were seen once; the top ten hold roughly 4%. Sequencing used peripheral blood. These TCRs come from a woman over 75 with acute or convalescent COVID-19.

The chain couples TRBV11-2 to TRBJ2-6; D might be TRBD1 (6 bases). Trimming left V 2 bases short and J 4 bases short, with 12 bases between. This CDR3 region has 16 residues. Germline V gene lookup returns CDR1 SGHAT and CDR2 FQNNGV. The CDR3 coding sequence is TGTGCCAGCAGCTTACTAGGGGGTCGAGGGGCCAACGTCCTGACTTTC. Translation: CASSLLGGRGANVLTF.

The chain is built from TRBV16 and TRBJ1-4; 7 bases align to TRBD1. The germline V gene encodes CDR1 KGHSY and CDR2 FQNENV. The CDR3 is made up of 14 amino acids. Germline trimming cut 3 bases from V and 3 bases from J; bases unmatched to any gene: 1. The CDR3 spells CASSQGTANEKLFF. The CDR3 coding sequence is TGTGCCAGCAGCCAGGGGACAGCTAATGAAAAACTGTTTTTT.

The chain links TRBV19 to TRBJ1-2; the D gene is possibly TRBD1 (5 bases). The CDR3 covers 13 residues. Germline V lookup: CDR1 LNHDA, CDR2 SQIVND (reference sequence). The V end was cut by 7 bases, the J end by 9 bases, with 18 bases between. CDR3 nucleotides: TGTGCCAGTACCCCGACAGTGTCTTCTCGCTACACCTTC. Amino acid sequence: CASTPTVSSRYTF.

The J gene is TRBJ2-1, the V gene TRBV5-4; TRBD2 aligns across 9 bases. Germline-derived CDR1 and CDR2 are SGHNT and YYREEE (reference sequence). The V gene end was trimmed by 4 bases and the J gene end by 7 bases; junction bases not matched to a gene: 15. The CDR3 covers 17 residues. The CDR3: CASSLPPWREGRNEQFF. The CDR3 nucleotides read TGTGCCAGCAGCCTCCCCCCGTGGCGGGAGGGAAGAAATGAGCAGTTCTTC.

J is TRBJ1-5 and V is TRBV28, with a possible D match to TRBD1 (5 bases). V was trimmed by 10 bases and J by 5 bases, leaving 21 bases between them. From germline, CDR1 is MDHEN and CDR2 SYDVKM. The CDR3 sequence is 15 residues long. The CDR3 reads CATSTGGGFYQPQHF. In nucleotides, the CDR3 is TGTGCCACCTCCACTGGGGGGGGTTTCTATCAGCCCCAGCATTTT.

The table lists this clone with a count of one. This chain joins TRBV7-9 and TRBJ2-7; D gene unclear. The germline V gene encodes CDR1 SEHNR and CDR2 FQNEAQ (reference sequence). The CDR3 contains 16 residues. Trimming stripped 1 base from V and 2 bases from J, with 15 bases between. CDR3 DNA sequence: TGTGCCAGCAGCTTAGACGGATACAGACAAACCTACGAGCAGTACTTC. Protein: CASSLDGYRQTYEQYF.

The chain joins TRBV7-8 to TRBJ2-7; TRBD1 aligns across 8 bases. Germline V gene data show CDR1 as SGHVS and CDR2 as FQNEAQ. The CDR3 runs 14 residues. V shed 2 bases and J 2 bases; nucleotides not matched to a gene: 2. The CDR3 DNA reads TGTGCCAGCAGCTTAAGGGACAGGACCTACGAGCAGTACTTC. Translated, it gives CASSLRDRTYEQYF.

This clone was observed once. This rearrangement joins TRBV2 to TRBJ2-3, with 7 bases identical to TRBD2. V dropped 6 bases and J dropped 4; count of bases not matched to a gene: 7. Germline V CDR1 and CDR2: SNHLY, FYNNEI. The length of the CDR3 is 14 residues. The CDR3 loop reads CASSRDSGSDTQYF. CDR3 DNA sequence: TGTGCCAGCAGCCGCGATAGCGGGTCAGATACGCAGTATTTT.

The genes are TRBV7-2 and TRBJ1-3; 12 bases line up with TRBD1. Germline loops: CDR1 SGHTA, CDR2 FQGNSA. The CDR3 length is 16 residues. Trimming removed 5 bases from V and 4 bases from J; junction bases left unmatched: 6. The CDR3 sequence: CASSRGTGGLGNTIYF. The CDR3 nucleotides are TGTGCCAGCAGCCGTGGGACAGGGGGCTTGGGAAACACCATATATTTT.

This clone is a singleton in its sample. The chain recombines TRBV30 with TRBJ1-5; D perhaps matches TRBD1 (5 bases). With 5 bases removed from V and 7 bases from J, the gap between germline ends came to 15 bases. CDR3 length: 13 amino acids. CDR1 is GTSNPN and CDR2 is SVGIG in the germline V gene (reference sequence). This CDR3 reads CAWGRGDAQPQHF. For the CDR3, the DNA is TGTGCCTGGGGGCGGGGGGACGCGCAGCCCCAGCATTTT.

V and J are TRBV11-2 and TRBJ2-7; perhaps TRBD2 as D (5 bases). Germline V gene data show CDR1 as SGHAT and CDR2 as FQNNGV. CDR3 length equals 15 residues. V lost 5 bases and J 3 bases, leaving 17 bases between the germline ends. The CDR3 DNA sequence: TGTGCCAGCAGCCGAATAAGGGAGTACCACTACGAGCAGTACTTC. Encoded protein: CASSRIREYHYEQYF.